This T cell receptor (beta chain) was captured in a study of breast tumors, draining lymph nodes, adjacent tissues. Breast cancer patients provided tissue from their axillary draining lymph nodes. TCRdb reanalysed the multiplex PCR reads using MiXCR and keeps one entry per CDR3 protein. This table holds under 150,000 distinct CDR3 sequences, roughly 21% found once. Broader study findings: The lymph node origin of tumor T cells was framed as consistent with a hypothesis, not demonstrated. Compared with basal-like, luminal-like tumors shared significantly more repertoire with nontumor tissue. Tumors had less TCR diversity than lymph nodes, more than nontumor tissue.

The germline gives CDR1 SGHDT, CDR2 YYEEEE. The CDR3 consists of 16 residues. Trimming removed 7 bases from V and 0 bases from J; junction bases left unmatched: 7. Concerning this clonotype: Its antigen is not known. This may stem from a read error, because a much larger clone lies one nucleotide away.

Input material: axillary lymph node tissue. The source of this sequence is a female donor with breast cancer. Some clones in this sample may be carry-over from other donors' samples. The V call is TRBV5-6, the J call TRBJ2-1; 10 positions agree with TRBD2. The CDR3 region has the DNA TGTGCCAGCGACAGACTAGCGGGCCACTCCTACAATGAGCAGTTCTTC. It translates to CASDRLAGHSYNEQFF.